The present entry profiles one T cell receptor beta chain with its context. This sample is part of a study of control samples from healthy donors and cancer patients. Per the germline V gene, CDR1 is SGHTS and CDR2 is YDEGEE. The CDR3 extends over 14 amino acids. The ends were cut back, 0 bases at V and 1 base at J, with 7 bases in the middle. The data were produced by immunoSEQ multiplex PCR, yet TCRdb's version contains in-frame clones alone and is incomplete. Of around 110,000 clones listed, 88% are singletons. Sequencing was done on a sample of blood. The genes are TRBV5-8 and TRBJ2-5; D is unresolved. The source is a woman in her 70s in good health. CDR3 coding DNA: TGTGCCAGCAGCTTGGTTGGGTTCCAAGAGACCCAGTACTTC. Its translation: CASSLVGFQETQYF. Full variable domain (rest looked up from reference TRBV5-8 and TRBJ2-5): EAGVTQSPTHLIKTRGQQATLRCSPISGHTSVYWYQQALGLGLQFLLWYDEGEERNRGNFPPRFSGRQFPNYSSELNVNALELEDSALYLCASSLVGFQETQYFGPGTRLLVL.